This passage covers 32 T cell receptor beta chains from one sample sequenced in a study of T cell repertoires in cytomegalovirus infection. TCRdb re-analysed the reads in MiXCR, keeping a single row per CDR3 protein. The sample has some 590,000 distinct CDR3 sequences, over 35% seen once. These receptors lack a known antigen. The sequencing used cultured PBMCs, collected from culture after CMV antigen stimulation. The source is a human donor in good health (CMV status not recorded). Some clones in this sample may be carry-over from other donors' samples.

A note on this clonotype: The germline gene is not matched at one end of the junction; a read error may be the cause. V usage is TRBV6-8 and J usage is TRBJ2-3, with 9 bases that match TRBD2. This CDR3 contains 14 residues. From germline, CDR1 is MNHGY and CDR2 SAAAGT. The CDR3: CASSYGTSKDTQYF. In nucleotides, the CDR3 is TGTGCCAGCAGTTACGGGACTAGCAAAGATACGCAGTATTTT.

The chain carries TRBV14 and TRBJ2-1, with D perhaps matching TRBD2 (6 bases). The CDR3 runs to 12 residues. Trimming took 6 bases from V and 8 from J, leaving 11 bases between them. Germline V gene sequence: CDR1 SGHDN, CDR2 FVKESK. CDR3 in amino acids: CASSSWRDEQFF. The CDR3 DNA is TGTGCCAGCAGTTCTTGGAGGGATGAGCAGTTCTTC.

This clonotype was observed a few times. The CDR3, as DNA: TGTGCCAGCAGCCGCCGCGCACCGAGTGAGACCCAGTACTTC. Protein product: CASSRRAPSETQYF. V is TRBV7-2 and J is TRBJ2-5; no reliable D call. This CDR3 comprises 14 residues. Deletions cut 5 bases from V and 5 bases from J, with 15 bases between. Germline CDR1 reads SGHTA; CDR2 reads FQGNSA.

J is TRBJ2-1 and V is TRBV12-3 or TRBV12-4; 7 positions agree with TRBD2. J lost 10 bases, V lost 3 bases, and 12 bases had no gene match. This CDR3 is 15 amino acids long. The CDR3 loop reads CASSFWGRADREQFF. The CDR3 DNA follows: TGTGCCAGCAGTTTCTGGGGGAGGGCCGATCGGGAGCAGTTCTTC.

This clonotype was counted a few times. The gene calls are TRBV7-2 and TRBJ1-5, with D uncertain. This CDR3 has 11 amino acids. The germline gives CDR1 SGHTA, CDR2 FQGNSA. V was shortened by 1 base and J by 7 bases, with 2 bases between the two germline ends. The CDR3 sequence is CASSLEQPQHF. CDR3 nucleotide sequence: TGTGCCAGCAGCTTAGAACAGCCCCAGCATTTT.

The rearrangement links TRBV5-4 to TRBJ2-6; TRBD1 matches at 10 bases. This CDR3 is 18 amino acids long. The J segment lost 2 bases and the V segment lost 4 bases, leaving 9 bases of the junction unmatched. Germline V CDR1 and CDR2: SGHNT, YYREEE (reference sequence). CDR3 protein: CASSRKPGQGTGANVLTF. The CDR3 DNA reads TGTGCCAGCAGCCGAAAACCGGGACAGGGGACTGGGGCCAACGTCCTGACTTTC. The full variable domain, with the rest looked up from reference TRBV5-4 and TRBJ2-6, is ETGVTQSPTHLIKTRGQQVTLRCSSQSGHNTVSWYQQALGQGPQFIFQYYREEENGRGNFPPRFSGLQFPNYSSELNVNALELDDSALYLCASSRKPGQGTGANVLTFGAGSRLTVL.

This clonotype has a single count. J is TRBJ2-7 and V is TRBV20-1; 7 nucleotides align to TRBD1. Germline-derived CDR1 and CDR2 are DFQATT and SNEGSKA (reference sequence). The CDR3 extends over 12 amino acids. The V and J ends lost 3 bases and 4 bases, in that order; junction bases with no gene match: 3. This CDR3 reads CSASWTGYEQYF. The CDR3 DNA is TGCAGTGCTAGTTGGACAGGATACGAGCAGTACTTC.

This clonotype was observed a few times. The chain recombines TRBV12-3 or TRBV12-4 with TRBJ2-3, with D perhaps being TRBD1 or TRBD2 (5 bases each). The CDR3 is 15 residues long. The germline V and J ends were trimmed by 0 bases and 2 bases, with 9 bases remaining between them. CDR3 in DNA: TGTGCCAGCAGTTTAGCCGGGGACCCCACAGATACGCAGTATTTT. Its protein product is CASSLAGDPTDTQYF.

The chain carries TRBV28 and TRBJ1-5; no definite D call. Trimming removed 7 bases at V and 5 bases at J, with 12 bases between. Germline lookup yields CDR1 MDHEN and CDR2 SYDVKM. This CDR3 region has 13 residues. Here the CDR3 reads CASNLRPDQPQHF. The DNA of the CDR3 is TGTGCCAGCAATTTGCGTCCGGATCAGCCCCAGCATTTT.

This clonotype appeared a single time. This chain links TRBV7-2 with TRBJ2-7, with D maybe TRBD2 (5 bases). Germline assignment: CDR1 SGHTA and CDR2 FQGNSA. V was cut by 4 bases and J by 3 bases, with 16 bases left in between. CDR3 length: 15 residues. CDR3 nucleotide sequence: TGTGCCAGCAGCTCCCACGGAACGGGGAGCTACGAGCAGTACTTC. Translation: CASSSHGTGSYEQYF.

This clonotype was seen only a few times. This chain links TRBV28 with TRBJ1-4; 7 bases agree with TRBD1. The germline CDR1 and CDR2 sequences are MDHEN and SYDVKM. The trim removed 6 bases at V and 5 bases at J, leaving 18 bases unmatched. The CDR3 totals 18 residues. Here the CDR3 reads CASSYLPFPGTENEKLFF. DNA for the CDR3: TGTGCCAGCAGCTATCTCCCGTTCCCCGGGACAGAGAATGAAAAACTGTTTTTT.

The chain joins TRBV20-1 to TRBJ1-1, with 8 bases fitting TRBD1. Germline assignment: CDR1 DFQATT and CDR2 SNEGSKA (reference sequence). V lost 6 bases, J lost 3 bases, and 9 bases stayed unmatched. CDR3 length equals 14 residues. The CDR3 nucleotides are TGCAGTGCCGTCTCAGGGGGCGGTGACACTGAAGCTTTCTTT. Its translation is CSAVSGGGDTEAFF.

This clonotype has just a few counts. The chain is built from TRBV19 and TRBJ2-1; D not resolved. V lost 2 bases to trimming and J lost 8 bases, with 7 bases between them. The CDR3 covers 12 residues. Germline V gene sequence: CDR1 LNHDA, CDR2 SQIVND (reference sequence). CDR3 nucleotides: TGTGCCAGTAGTATAAACCCCCATGAGCAGTTCTTC. Translation: CASSINPHEQFF.

This clonotype was detected a few times. The chain combines TRBV6-1 with TRBJ1-2; tentative D call: TRBD1 (6 bases). Germline V gene data show CDR1 as MNHNS and CDR2 as SASEGT. This CDR3 spans 15 amino acids. The V gene lost 8 bases and the J gene lost 8 bases, with 24 bases spanning the gap. In DNA, the CDR3 is TGTGCCAGCCTTGAAGGGAGGGGGGAATGGAACGGCTACACCTTC. It codes for CASLEGRGEWNGYTF.

The chain recombines TRBV7-2 with TRBJ2-1; 10 bases are a match to TRBD1. The CDR3 has 15 residues. V was clipped by 4 bases and J by 7 bases; unmatched bases: 7. CDR1 SGHTA and CDR2 FQGNSA come from the germline V gene. The CDR3 DNA is TGTGCCAGCAGCTCATTTGGACAGGGGGGGAATGAGCAGTTCTTC. Amino acid sequence: CASSSFGQGGNEQFF.

This clonotype was observed a few times. The rearrangement links TRBV7-2 to TRBJ2-3, with D possibly matching TRBD1 (6 bases). Trimming pared 11 bases from V and 2 bases from J, leaving 17 bases between. Per the germline V gene, CDR1 is SGHTA and CDR2 is FQGNSA. CDR3 size: 14 residues. CDR3 in DNA: TGTGCCTCCCTAATAGACAGGTACACAGATACGCAGTATTTT. Its translation is CASLIDRYTDTQYF.

This clonotype has a handful of counts. V gene TRBV11-2 combines with J gene TRBJ1-5; no firm D call. This CDR3 contains 13 residues. Germline CDR1 reads SGHAT; CDR2 reads FQNNGV. V was cut by 4 bases and J by 5 bases, with 9 bases left in between. CDR3 amino acids: CASSWTDDQPQHF. The CDR3, as DNA: TGTGCCAGCAGCTGGACCGATGATCAGCCCCAGCATTTT.

This clonotype was counted a few times. The rearrangement joins TRBV7-8 to TRBJ1-5; D gene uncertain. The CDR3 is 16 amino acids. CDR1 and CDR2 (germline): SGHVS, FQNEAQ. Trimming removed 1 base at V and 7 bases at J, with 17 bases between. As DNA, the CDR3 is TGTGCCAGCAGCTTAGATTGGGTGGGCCGTGGGCAGCCCCAGCATTTT. This encodes CASSLDWVGRGQPQHF.

This clonotype occurred once. The chain has TRBV12-3 or TRBV12-4 and TRBJ2-5; D is unclear. The CDR3 covers 12 residues. The V and J ends lost 6 bases and 4 bases respectively, with 9 bases between them. The CDR3 region has the DNA TGTGCCAGCAGGCAGTCGGGAGAGACCCAGTACTTC. Translated, it gives CASRQSGETQYF.

This clonotype was counted between two and nine times. This chain uses TRBV7-9 with TRBJ2-7; unclear D gene. The CDR3 is 16 residues long. CDR1 SEHNR and CDR2 FQNEAQ come from the germline V gene (reference sequence). Trimming shortened V by 8 bases and J by 6 bases, and 26 bases separated the two germline ends. CDR3 in amino acids: CASGQQRNQLFTEQYF. The CDR3 DNA follows: TGTGCCAGCGGGCAGCAGCGCAATCAACTCTTTACCGAGCAGTACTTC.

The CDR3 protein is CASSLEPYNEQFF. CDR3 sequence (DNA): TGTGCCAGCAGCTTAGAACCTTACAATGAGCAGTTCTTC. The J gene is TRBJ2-1, the V gene TRBV7-9; D remains unclear. The CDR3 consists of 13 residues. Trimming removed 1 base from V and 4 bases from J, with 5 bases in between. Germline CDR1 is SEHNR and CDR2 is FQNEAQ (reference sequence).

The genes are TRBV4-2 and TRBJ2-7, with TRBD2 matching 9 bases. Germline CDR1 reads LGHNA; CDR2 reads YNFKEQ. V lost 6 bases, J lost 2 bases, and 11 bases stayed unmatched. CDR3 length: 16 amino acids. This CDR3 reads CASSLATAGGTYEQYF. The CDR3 nucleotides are TGTGCCAGCAGTCTGGCGACAGCGGGGGGAACCTACGAGCAGTACTTC.

This clonotype was found a few times. The V call is TRBV7-2, the J call TRBJ2-2; 11 nucleotides agree with TRBD2. Germline V gene data show CDR1 as SGHTA and CDR2 as FQGNSA. CDR3 size: 18 residues. The trim removed 2 bases at V and 5 bases at J, leaving 10 bases unmatched. CDR3 in DNA: TGTGCCAGCAGCTTACGGAATGGGCTAGCGGGAGGAACCGGGGAGCTGTTTTTT. Translation: CASSLRNGLAGGTGELFF.

V and J are TRBV15 and TRBJ2-2, with D unclear. Trimming cost V 5 bases and J 4 bases, with 17 bases left between them. From germline, CDR1 is LNHNV and CDR2 YYDKDF (reference sequence). This CDR3 comprises 16 residues. The CDR3 sequence: CATSPEVTSSTGELFF. The CDR3 nucleotides are TGTGCCACCAGCCCAGAGGTAACGTCGAGCACCGGGGAGCTGTTTTTT.

This clonotype was counted once. This chain links TRBV2 with TRBJ1-1; no reliable D call. V lost 8 bases and J 5 bases, leaving 24 bases between the germline ends. The CDR3 extends over 16 amino acids. Germline CDR1 and CDR2: SNHLY and FYNNEI. The DNA for the CDR3 is TGTGCCAGCCAAAAGGTAAACACTCGCCGGCGGACTGAAGCTTTCTTT. Translated: CASQKVNTRRRTEAFF.

The chain combines TRBV29-1 with TRBJ1-4; D gene uncertain. The CDR3 covers 12 residues. Trimming took off 7 bases at V and 3 bases at J, with 9 bases between the two ends. Germline V CDR1 and CDR2: SQVTM, ANQGSEA. Here the CDR3 DNA reads TGCAGCGCCCGGCGGGCTAATGAAAAACTGTTTTTT. It is translated as CSARRANEKLFF.

V and J are TRBV7-2 and TRBJ1-2; D gene ambiguous. CDR3 size: 15 residues. The germline V gene has CDR1 SGHTA and CDR2 FQGNSA. With 2 bases removed from V and 4 bases from J, the gap between germline ends came to 14 bases. Here the CDR3 reads CASSLSRVQSYGYTF. CDR3 bases: TGTGCCAGCAGCTTAAGCCGGGTTCAAAGCTATGGCTACACCTTC.

This clonotype was observed many times. The chain joins TRBV7-2 to TRBJ1-2; TRBD1 might be the D (5 bases). Deletions cut 5 bases from V and 2 bases from J, with 15 bases between. Germline CDR1 and CDR2: SGHTA and FQGNSA. This CDR3 comprises 15 residues. CDR3 nucleotide sequence: TGTGCCAGCAGCCCCCACCCGACAGAAAACTATGGCTACACCTTC. Translating it yields CASSPHPTENYGYTF.

This clonotype was detected only a few times. In nucleotides, the CDR3 is TGTGCCAGCAGCCAGGGGGCGGGGGGTACGCAGTATTTT. Amino acid sequence: CASSQGAGGTQYF. The rearrangement joins TRBV7-2 to TRBJ2-3; D possibly uses TRBD1 or TRBD2 (8 bases each). V shed 5 bases and J shed 8 bases, with 14 bases lying between them. The CDR3 is 13 amino acids. The germline V gene has CDR1 SGHTA and CDR2 FQGNSA. The whole variable domain, remainder taken from reference TRBV7-2 and TRBJ2-3, is GAGVSQSPSNKVTEKGKDVELRCDPISGHTALYWYRQSLGQGLEFLIYFQGNSAPDKSGLPSDRFSAERTGGSVSTLTIQRTQQEDSAVYLCASSQGAGGTQYFGPGTRLTVL.

This clonotype was seen ten or more times. The V gene is TRBV7-2, the J gene TRBJ2-5, with 12 positions matching TRBD2. This CDR3 comprises 16 residues. The junction had 9 bases not matched to a gene; V was cut back by 5 bases and J by 5 bases. Germline V gives CDR1 SGHTA, CDR2 FQGNSA. CDR3 in DNA: TGTGCCAGCAGCCCTCTGACTAGCGGGGGTTCGGAGACCCAGTACTTC. Encoded protein: CASSPLTSGGSETQYF.

The gene calls are TRBV6-2 or TRBV6-3 and TRBJ2-1; D may be TRBD2 (6 bases). The CDR3 spans 15 residues. Deletions cut 6 bases from V and 5 bases from J, with 17 bases between. Looked up from germline, CDR1 is MNHEY and CDR2 is SVGEGT. CDR3 DNA sequence: TGTGCCAGCAGCCCCGGGGGTAGCGGCGACAATGAGCAGTTCTTC. Residues: CASSPGGSGDNEQFF.

The chain employs TRBV19 and TRBJ1-4; tentatively, D is TRBD1 (6 bases). CDR1 is LNHDA, CDR2 SQIVND, per germline (reference sequence). CDR3 length: 15 amino acids. The V end lost 5 bases, the J end lost 5 bases, and 15 bases lay between the germline ends. The CDR3 nucleotides read TGTGCCAGTAGTTCGAAGGACAGCTCGAATGAAAAACTGTTTTTT. Encoded protein: CASSSKDSSNEKLFF.